Below, 16 T cell receptor beta chains from the same sample are listed, as sequenced in a study of blood T cell repertoires in COVID-19. Clones were sequenced by immunoSEQ multiplex PCR, and TCRdb holds only the in-frame ones, with some missing. The profile shows tens of thousands of clones, approximately 88% of them singletons. Specimen: peripheral blood. The source of these receptors is a man in his fifties or sixties with COVID-19, enrolled during active disease.

This clone was found a few times. V and J are TRBV24-1 and TRBJ2-1; D is perhaps TRBD2 (5 bases). The V gene lost 3 bases and the J gene lost 2 bases, with 16 bases spanning the gap. The CDR3 contains 17 residues. CDR1 and CDR2 from the germline V gene are KGHDR and SFDVKD. CDR3 in amino acids: CATSDTVPTRTYNEQFF. For the CDR3, the DNA is TGTGCCACCAGTGATACGGTGCCCACTAGAACCTACAATGAGCAGTTCTTC.

This clone was recorded once. The J gene is TRBJ1-1, the V gene TRBV5-8; D is uncertain. This CDR3 spans 14 amino acids. Trimming cost V 0 bases and J 3 bases, with 9 bases left between them. CDR1 is SGHTS and CDR2 is YDEGEE in the germline V gene. CDR3 bases: TGTGCCAGCAGCTTGGTACTAGGATACACTGAAGCTTTCTTT. This gives the protein CASSLVLGYTEAFF.

This CDR3 is CASSRTSGRMPGDTQYF. The CDR3 DNA follows: TGTGCCAGCAGTCGGACTAGCGGGAGGATGCCCGGAGATACGCAGTATTTT. The gene calls are TRBV27 and TRBJ2-3; 14 bases map to TRBD2. The CDR3 is 17 amino acids. Germline CDR1 reads MNHEY; CDR2 reads SMNVEV (reference sequence). V shed 5 bases and J 5 bases; nucleotides not matched to a gene: 9.

CDR3 amino acids: CASSTDPGQGRRGYTF. Here the CDR3 DNA reads TGTGCCAGCAGCACGGACCCGGGACAGGGGAGGCGCGGCTACACCTTC. The chain joins TRBV5-5 to TRBJ1-2, with 10 positions matching TRBD1. CDR3 length: 16 amino acids. CDR1 is SGHKS and CDR2 is YYEKEE in the germline V gene (reference sequence). V was clipped by 4 bases and J by 8 bases; unmatched bases: 14.

The V and J genes are TRBV27 and TRBJ2-3, with 7 bases fitting TRBD2. From germline, CDR1 is MNHEY and CDR2 SMNVEV (reference sequence). CDR3 length equals 14 residues. Trimming cost V 2 bases and J 5 bases; bases outside gene matches: 4. For the CDR3, the DNA is TGTGCCAGCAGTTTAACGGGAGGAGTAGATACGCAGTATTTT. This codes for CASSLTGGVDTQYF.

This clone was recorded once. V is TRBV27 and J is TRBJ1-4, with D tentatively TRBD1 (6 bases). V gave up 6 bases and J gave up 8 bases, with 13 bases separating them. This CDR3 is 13 amino acids long. Germline CDR1 reads MNHEY; CDR2 reads SMNVEV (reference sequence). The CDR3 DNA reads TGTGCCAGCAGCGACAGGTGGAAAGAAAAACTGTTTTTT. Protein: CASSDRWKEKLFF.

This chain joins TRBV7-8 and TRBJ1-2; D not certain. The CDR3 length is 16 residues. CDR1 and CDR2 (germline): SGHVS, FQNEAQ. V was clipped by 0 bases and J by 0 bases, with 11 bases between them. Here the CDR3 DNA reads TGTGCCAGCAGCTTAGCGAGGTGGCGAGCTAACTATGGCTACACCTTC. Its protein product is CASSLARWRANYGYTF.

This chain joins TRBV6-5 and TRBJ1-4; weak D call: TRBD1 (6 bases). Per the germline V gene, CDR1 is MNHEY and CDR2 is SVGAGI. CDR3 length: 13 residues. V was trimmed by 6 bases and J by 7 bases, leaving 12 bases between them. CDR3 sequence reads: CASRQGSSEKLFF. DNA for the CDR3: TGTGCCAGCAGACAGGGCTCGTCTGAAAAACTGTTTTTT.

The chain employs TRBV7-2 and TRBJ2-5; D is unresolved. The CDR3 has 14 amino acids. V was shortened by 6 bases and J by 4 bases, with 15 bases between the two germline ends. Germline CDR1 and CDR2: SGHTA and FQGNSA. The CDR3 is CASRRPTGLETQYF. The CDR3 coding sequence is TGTGCCAGCAGAAGACCGACGGGTCTAGAGACCCAGTACTTC.

This clone was seen once. The chain couples TRBV7-2 to TRBJ2-1; TRBD1 matches 8 bases. CDR1 is SGHTA and CDR2 is FQGNSA in the germline V gene. The CDR3 contains 15 residues. Trimming at V came to 3 bases and at J to 6 bases, leaving 7 bases not matched to a gene. CDR3 amino acids: CASSLQQGASNEQFF. DNA of the CDR3: TGTGCCAGCAGCTTGCAGCAGGGGGCCTCCAATGAGCAGTTCTTC. The entire variable domain, with the rest obtained from reference TRBV7-2 and TRBJ2-1, is as follows: GAGVSQSPSNKVTEKGKDVELRCDPISGHTALYWYRQSLGQGLEFLIYFQGNSAPDKSGLPSDRFSAERTGGSVSTLTIQRTQQEDSAVYLCASSLQQGASNEQFFGPGTRLTVL.

The chain employs TRBV3-1 (or the pseudogene TRBV3-2) and TRBJ1-5; maybe TRBD1 (6 bases). Trimming left V 5 bases short and J 5 bases short, with 10 bases between. The V gene's germline CDR1 is LGHDT and CDR2 YNNKEL (reference sequence). This CDR3 contains 13 residues. The chain's CDR3 is CASSFRGDQPQHF. In DNA, the CDR3 is TGTGCCAGCAGCTTCAGGGGTGATCAGCCCCAGCATTTT.

The chain carries TRBV19 and TRBJ1-6; TRBD1 agrees at 9 bases. The CDR3 sequence is 14 residues long. J lost 7 bases, V lost 4 bases, and 2 bases had no gene match. Per germline, CDR1 LNHDA and CDR2 SQIVND (reference sequence). CDR3: CASSRDRANSPLHF. CDR3 DNA sequence: TGTGCCAGTAGTAGGGACAGGGCGAATTCACCCCTCCACTTT. Full variable domain (outside the CDR3, taken from reference TRBV19 and TRBJ1-6): DGGITQSPKYLFRKEGQNVTLSCEQNLNHDAMYWYRQDPGQGLRLIYYSQIVNDFQKGDIAEGYSVSREKKESFPLTVTSAQKNPTAFYLCASSRDRANSPLHFGNGTRLTVT.

The V call is TRBV28, the J call TRBJ1-1; a possible D gene is TRBD1 (5 bases). CDR1 is MDHEN and CDR2 is SYDVKM in the germline V gene. V shed 10 bases and J shed 1 base, with 10 bases lying between them. This CDR3 has 12 residues. The CDR3 DNA reads as TGTGCCACCACTCAGGGGAACACTGAAGCTTTCTTT. Its protein product is CATTQGNTEAFF.

This clone appeared a few times. V usage is TRBV3-1 (or the pseudogene TRBV3-2) and J usage is TRBJ1-1; D gene ambiguous. The CDR3 sequence is 12 residues long. CDR1 and CDR2 (germline): LGHDT, YNNKEL (reference sequence). The V gene lost 0 bases and the J gene lost 9 bases, with 8 bases spanning the gap. The CDR3 is CASSQDEGKAFF. In nucleotides, the CDR3 is TGTGCCAGCAGCCAAGATGAGGGAAAAGCTTTCTTT.

The chain carries TRBV18 and TRBJ2-3; maybe TRBD2 (6 bases). V was clipped by 3 bases and J by 0 bases, with 13 bases between them. This CDR3 is built from 16 residues. From germline, CDR1 is KGHSH and CDR2 LQKENI. The CDR3: CASSPPGLASTDTQYF. In DNA, the CDR3 is TGTGCCAGCTCACCCCCGGGACTCGCTAGCACAGATACGCAGTATTTT.

This clone turned up a few times. V is TRBV30 and J is TRBJ2-1; 12 bases map to TRBD2. The CDR3 sequence is 15 residues long. Germline V gives CDR1 GTSNPN, CDR2 SVGIG (reference sequence). V was pared by 7 bases and J by 4 bases, with 8 bases of the junction left unmatched. CDR3 coding DNA: TGTGCCTTCAGGACTAGCGGGGAAATATACAATGAGCAGTTCTTC. Amino acids: CAFRTSGEIYNEQFF.